Below, one T cell receptor beta chain is given with its context. Its antigen is currently unknown. This entry comes from a study of somatic mutations in cytotoxic T cells in rheumatoid arthritis. Background on the study: Among the T-cell populations stained with V beta antibodies, some were separated by flow sorting at nearly 100% purity, including V beta1+ cells whose TCRB was sequenced.

General study results and limits: The top CD8+ clone topped 20% of CD8+ cells in about an eighth of the roughly 65 patients. An increase in CD8+ clonality with age was seen in rheumatoid arthritis patients but not in healthy controls.

Assay: immunoSEQ multiplex PCR; the TCRdb copy retains only in-frame clones and omits some. The sample contains approximately 18,000 clones, roughly 90% of which appear only once. The control group consisted of some 19 healthy blood donors, whose median age was around 56 years (range about 20-80) and of whom 55% were female. Looked up from germline, CDR1 is SGHTA and CDR2 is FQGNSA. V lost 4 bases to trimming and J lost 4 bases, with 22 bases between them. This CDR3 has 17 residues. The sequencing input was CD8+ T cells sorted from blood. The clonotype comes from a man in his forties or fifties in good health. The chain recombines TRBV7-2 with TRBJ2-5; D is undetermined. The CDR3 nucleotides read TGTGCCAGCAGCTCTTACAGCGCCCACACTAAGATAGAGACCCAGTACTTC. It is translated as CASSSYSAHTKIETQYF.